This T cell receptor beta chain was captured by sequencing in a study of T cells after yellow fever vaccination. This clonotype has more than one count but fewer than ten. TCRdb reprocessed the 5' RACE reads via MiXCR and lists one record per CDR3 protein. The repertoire includes 95,000 to 150,000 distinct CDR3 sequences, roughly 8.2% of them detected once, and approximately 39% sits in the top ten. V was pared by 6 bases and J by 6 bases, with 21 bases between. This CDR3 is built from 15 residues. The V gene's germline CDR1 is MNHEY and CDR2 SMNVEV (reference sequence). Specimen: CD8+ T cells sorted from PBMCs, collected on the day of the yellow fever booster vaccination. This receptor was identified in a man aged 18 to 29 who received the YFV17D yellow fever vaccine. V and J are TRBV27 and TRBJ2-7; tentative D call: TRBD2 (7 bases). This chain's CDR3 is CASRPLMGGGSEQYV. CDR3 sequence (DNA): TGTGCCAGCAGACCCCTGATGGGAGGGGGATCCGAGCAGTACGTC.